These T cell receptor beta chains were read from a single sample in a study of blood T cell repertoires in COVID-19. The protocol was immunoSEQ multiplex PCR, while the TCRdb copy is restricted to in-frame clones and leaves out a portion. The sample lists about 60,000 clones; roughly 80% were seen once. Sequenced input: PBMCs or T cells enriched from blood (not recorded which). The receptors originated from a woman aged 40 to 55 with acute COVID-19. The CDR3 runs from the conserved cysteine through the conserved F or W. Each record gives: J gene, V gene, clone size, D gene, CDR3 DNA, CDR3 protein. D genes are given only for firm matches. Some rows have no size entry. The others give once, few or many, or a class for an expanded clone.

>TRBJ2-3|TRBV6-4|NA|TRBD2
TGTGCCAGCAGTGAGCGGGGGGGCCCAGATACGCAGTATTTT
CASSERGGPDTQYF
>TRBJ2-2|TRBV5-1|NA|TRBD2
TGCGCCAGCAGCTTAGAAGCGGGAGTAGGGGCCGGGGAGCTGTTTTTT
CASSLEAGVGAGELFF
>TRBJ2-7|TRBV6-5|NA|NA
TGTGCCAGCAGCCCCACTAATACAGGTTACGAGCAGTACTTC
CASSPTNTGYEQYF
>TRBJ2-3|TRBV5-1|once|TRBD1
TGCGCCAGCACCCCGGGGGACAGGGATAGGTATACGCAGTATTTT
CASTPGDRDRYTQYF
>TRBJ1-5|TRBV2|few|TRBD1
TGTGCCAGCAGTTACAGGGGAGGCAATCAGCCCCAGCATTTT
CASSYRGGNQPQHF
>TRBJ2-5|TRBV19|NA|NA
TGTGCCAGTAGTAATTCGATTCGAGGGGAGACCCAGTACTTC
CASSNSIRGETQYF
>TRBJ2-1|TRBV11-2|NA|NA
TGTGCCAGCAGCCAGGGGACTGAGCAGTTCTTC
CASSQGTEQFF
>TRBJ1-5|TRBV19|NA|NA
TGTGCCAGTATGGAGAGGTACAAGAGCAATCAGCCCCAGCATTTT
CASMERYKSNQPQHF
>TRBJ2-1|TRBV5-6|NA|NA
TGTGCCAGCAGCTTGCTGAAATCTAGCTCCTACAATGAGCAGTTCTTC
CASSLLKSSSYNEQFF
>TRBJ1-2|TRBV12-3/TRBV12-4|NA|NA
TGTGCCAGCAGTTCGGGGTTCGGCTACACCTTC
CASSSGFGYTF
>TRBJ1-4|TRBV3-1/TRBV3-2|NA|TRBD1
TGTGCCAGCAGCCAAGTCACAGGGGGTTTGCGCGAAAAACTGTTTTTT
CASSQVTGGLREKLFF
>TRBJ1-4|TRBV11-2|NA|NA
TGTGCCAGCAGCCCTTTGGGGGGGAAAGAAAAACTGTTTTTT
CASSPLGGKEKLFF
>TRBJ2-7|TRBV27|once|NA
TGTGCCAGCAGTTTATCTACTTCGGGCGAGCAGTACTTC
CASSLSTSGEQYF
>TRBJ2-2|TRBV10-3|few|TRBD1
TGTGCCATCAGCGTAGCAGGGGGCTCGAACACCGGGGAGCTGTTTTTT
CAISVAGGSNTGELFF
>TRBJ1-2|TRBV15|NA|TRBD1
TGTGCCACCAGCAGAGATCCCCAGTTCAGACAGGGGGCGAGGTATGGCTACACCTTC
CATSRDPQFRQGARYGYTF
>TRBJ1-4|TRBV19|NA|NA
TGTGCCAGTAGTTTGACAGGCCTCCGAGGCGGTGAAAAACTGTTTTTT
CASSLTGLRGGEKLFF
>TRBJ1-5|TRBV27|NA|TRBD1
TGTGCCAGCAGTGCCGGGACAGGGGGCAGGCAGCCCCAGCATTTT
CASSAGTGGRQPQHF
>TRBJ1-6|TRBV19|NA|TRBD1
TGTGCCAGTAGTAGACCCCCGGGACAGGGGAATTCACCCCTCCACTTT
CASSRPPGQGNSPLHF
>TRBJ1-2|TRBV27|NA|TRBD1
TGTGCCAGCAGTCCGTCGACAGGGACGATCTATGGCTACACCTTC
CASSPSTGTIYGYTF
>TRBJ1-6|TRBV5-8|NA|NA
TGTGCCAGCAGCGGGTACAGGAGCTCCTATAATTCACCCCTCCACTTT
CASSGYRSSYNSPLHF
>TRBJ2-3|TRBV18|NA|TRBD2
TGTGCCAGCTCACCATTCCGGCTAGCGGGAGGGCCTGGCACAGATACGCAGTATTTT
CASSPFRLAGGPGTDTQYF
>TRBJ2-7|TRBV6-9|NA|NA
TGTGCCAGCAGTTATTCCCAGGGTTACGAGCAGTACTTC
CASSYSQGYEQYF
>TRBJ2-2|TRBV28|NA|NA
TGTGCCAGCAGCCTGGGGGCCAACACCGGGGAGCTGTTTTTT
CASSLGANTGELFF
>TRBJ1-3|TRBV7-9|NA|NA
TGTGCCAGCACCACCGACCCAGGGGAACCAAACACCATATATTTT
CASTTDPGEPNTIYF
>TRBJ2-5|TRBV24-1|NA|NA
TGTGCCACCAGTGACCGCCGACAGCTGGGGGAGACCCAGTACTTC
CATSDRRQLGETQYF
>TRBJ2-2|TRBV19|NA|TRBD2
TGTGCCAGTAGTCGGACTAGCGGGGGCTCGAACACCGGGGAGCTGTTTTTT
CASSRTSGGSNTGELFF
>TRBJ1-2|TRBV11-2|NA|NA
TGTGCCAGCACCTCACATGGGGCCGGAGGCTACACCTTC
CASTSHGAGGYTF
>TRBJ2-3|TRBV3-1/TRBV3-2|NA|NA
TGTGCCAGTTCAGGGGAGCGGATAAGCACAGATACGCAGTATTTT
CASSGERISTDTQYF
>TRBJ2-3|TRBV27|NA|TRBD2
TGTGCCAGCAGTGGTCCCGGGACTAGCGGGGGACGGACAGATACGCAGTATTTT
CASSGPGTSGGRTDTQYF
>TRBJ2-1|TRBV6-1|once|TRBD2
TGTGCCAGCAGTGAATTGGGACTAGCGAGAGAACAGTTCTTC
CASSELGLAREQFF